The 3 T cell receptor beta chains presented below share a single source sample, sequenced in a study of cytotoxic CD8 clonotypes in ibrutinib-treated CLL. Sequencing was performed with immunoSEQ multiplex PCR; in TCRdb, only in-frame clones are kept and a portion is missing. Of hundreds of thousands of clones in the sample, more than 70% were seen once. This specimen consisted of PBMCs, obtained after 12 months of ibrutinib treatment. The receptors were gathered from a human donor with chronic lymphocytic leukemia.

The CDR3, as DNA: TGTGCCAGCAGCCCGTTAGCGGGGAAATACGAGCAGTACTTC. Its translation is CASSPLAGKYEQYF. The V gene is TRBV7-6, the J gene TRBJ2-5; 8 nucleotides match TRBD2. The end of the DNA fits TRBJ2-7 better, so the J call may be wrong. Germline loops: CDR1 SGHVS, CDR2 FNYEAQ. CDR3 length: 14 residues.

The CDR3 DNA reads as TGCGCCAGCAGTGGCTCGGCGGGCTTCGGCTACACCTTC. Translating gives CASSGSAGFGYTF. This chain joins TRBV10-1 and TRBJ1-2, with D unresolved. The V end was cut by 4 bases, the J end by 8 bases, with 14 bases between. This CDR3 has 13 residues. Germline V lookup: CDR1 WNHNN, CDR2 SYGVQD (reference sequence).

Notes on this clone: The junction and the germline gene differ at one end; a read error may be behind it. The genes are TRBV4-1 and TRBJ2-1; D remains ambiguous. Germline values: CDR1 MGHRA, CDR2 YSYEKL. The CDR3 length is 9 residues. The CDR3 protein is CASSQEQFF. The CDR3 coding sequence is TGTGCCAGCAGCCAAGAGCAGTTCTTC.